This T cell receptor beta chain originates from a study of blood T cell repertoires in COVID-19. Only in-frame clones appear in the TCRdb table, and some are missing; sequencing was by immunoSEQ multiplex PCR. The table shows roughly 150,000 clones, with about 90% occurring only once. The CDR3 is 14 amino acids. Germline V CDR1 and CDR2: LNHNV, YYDKDF (reference sequence). V was cut by 0 bases and J by 2 bases, with 7 bases left in between. No more than 2 weeks before study entry, exposed participants had met a case of COVID-19. The chain employs TRBV15 and TRBJ1-2; D remains unclear. This receptor was identified in a woman aged 40-49 years who had been exposed to COVID-19. Sequenced: PBMCs or T cells enriched from blood (not recorded which). CDR3 DNA: TGTGCCACCAGCAGAGACGCAGTCAACTATGGCTACACCTTC. The encoded protein is CATSRDAVNYGYTF.